This is a list of T cell receptor beta chains from one sample in a study of T-cell memory formation after mild COVID-19. TCRdb reprocessed the 5' RACE reads with MiXCR, giving one entry per CDR3 protein. The sample lists a few hundred thousand distinct CDR3 sequences; less than 20% were seen once. The sequenced material came from PBMCs or a T cell subset sorted from them (not recorded which). Every receptor here comes from a man aged 18-30 years who had mild COVID-19 (a few samples of this study predate the infection). Cell type and time point are not known. CDR3s include the opening cysteine and the closing phenylalanine or tryptophan. Each record gives: V gene, CDR3 length, CDR3 protein.

>TRBV3-1|13
CASSQIRGGELFF
>TRBV12-3/TRBV12-4|14
CASSAGQYNQPQHF
>TRBV6-6|15
CASSPLAGHYNEQFF
>TRBV5-1|14
CASSSYLVQETQYF
>TRBV2|13
CASSAQATYEQYF
>TRBV20-1|13
CSAREDSNQPQHF
>TRBV9|15
CASSLRPTRTDTQYF
>TRBV7-2|13
CASSPIIRAEAFF
>TRBV12-3/TRBV12-4|14
CASSLGGGHEKLFF
>TRBV18|13
CASSPPSAGEGFF